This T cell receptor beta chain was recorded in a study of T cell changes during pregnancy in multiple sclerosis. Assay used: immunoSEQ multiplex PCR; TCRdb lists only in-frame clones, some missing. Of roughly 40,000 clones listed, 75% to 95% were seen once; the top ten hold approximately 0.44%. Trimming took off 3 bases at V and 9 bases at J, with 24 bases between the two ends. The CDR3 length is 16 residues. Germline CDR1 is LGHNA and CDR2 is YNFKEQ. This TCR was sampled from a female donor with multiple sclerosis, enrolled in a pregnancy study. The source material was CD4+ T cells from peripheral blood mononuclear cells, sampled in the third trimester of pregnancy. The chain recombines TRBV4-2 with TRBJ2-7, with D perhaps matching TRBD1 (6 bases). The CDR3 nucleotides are TGTGCCAGCAGCCAGGAGGCGGCAGGGGACAACTACCGGCAGTACTTC. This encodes CASSQEAAGDNYRQYF.